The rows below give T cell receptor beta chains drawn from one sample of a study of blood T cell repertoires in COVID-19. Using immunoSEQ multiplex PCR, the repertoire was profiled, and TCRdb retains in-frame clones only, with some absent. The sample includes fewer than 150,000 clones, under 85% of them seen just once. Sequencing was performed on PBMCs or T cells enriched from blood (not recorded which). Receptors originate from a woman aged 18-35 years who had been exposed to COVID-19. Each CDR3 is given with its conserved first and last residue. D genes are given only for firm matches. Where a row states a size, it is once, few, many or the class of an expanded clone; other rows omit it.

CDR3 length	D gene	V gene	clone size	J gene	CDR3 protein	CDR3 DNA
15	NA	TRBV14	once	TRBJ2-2	CASSQFNGGAGELFF	TGTGCCAGCAGCCAATTTAATGGCGGGGCCGGGGAGCTGTTTTTT
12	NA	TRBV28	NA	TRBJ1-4	CASTPGREKLFF	TGTGCCAGCACCCCGGGAAGGGAAAAACTGTTTTTT
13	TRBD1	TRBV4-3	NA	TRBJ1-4	CASSQEPRGKLFF	TGCGCCAGCAGCCAAGAGCCCAGGGGGAAACTGTTTTTT
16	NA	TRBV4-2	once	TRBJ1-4	CASSQDYSAGSEKLFF	TGTGCCAGCAGCCAAGATTATTCCGCAGGGTCTGAAAAACTGTTTTTT
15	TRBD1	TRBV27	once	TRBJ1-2	CASSPRTGLNYGYTF	TGTGCCAGCAGTCCCCGGACAGGGCTAAACTATGGCTACACCTTC
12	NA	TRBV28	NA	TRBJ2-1	CASSTLYNEQFF	TGTGCCAGCAGTACTCTCTACAATGAGCAGTTCTTC
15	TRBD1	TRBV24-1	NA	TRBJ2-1	CATSDRTGADNEQFF	TGTGCCACCAGTGATCGGACAGGGGCTGACAATGAGCAGTTCTTC
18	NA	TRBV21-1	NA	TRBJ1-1	CASSKIGRAGGQGARAFF	TGTGCCAGCAGCAAAATCGGCCGGGCCGGAGGACAGGGGGCACGAGCTTTCTTT
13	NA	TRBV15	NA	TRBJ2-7	CATSSPGSYEQYF	TGTGCCACCAGCAGCCCAGGCTCCTACGAGCAGTACTTC
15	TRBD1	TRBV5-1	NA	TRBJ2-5	CASSSWDRLQETQYF	TGCGCCAGCAGCTCCTGGGACAGGCTACAAGAGACCCAGTACTTC
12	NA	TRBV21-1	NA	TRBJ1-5	CASTAPGTEQHF	TGTGCCAGCACTGCCCCGGGGACAGAACAGCATTTT
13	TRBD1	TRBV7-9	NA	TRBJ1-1	CASSPDRSTEAFF	TGTGCCAGCAGCCCGGACAGGTCCACTGAAGCTTTCTTT
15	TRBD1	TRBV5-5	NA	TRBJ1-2	CASSFDRDRSYGYTF	TGTGCCAGCAGCTTTGACCGGGACAGATCCTATGGCTACACCTTC
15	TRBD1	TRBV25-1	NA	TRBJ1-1	CASSARDSGVAEAFF	TGTGCCAGCAGTGCCCGGGACAGTGGGGTCGCTGAAGCTTTCTTT
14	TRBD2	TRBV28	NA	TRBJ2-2	CASRLPRGRGELFF	TGTGCCAGCAGACTCCCCCGCGGGAGGGGGGAGCTGTTTTTT
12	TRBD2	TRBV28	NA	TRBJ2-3	CKTSGRRDTQYF	TGTAAAACTAGCGGGAGGAGAGATACGCAGTATTTT